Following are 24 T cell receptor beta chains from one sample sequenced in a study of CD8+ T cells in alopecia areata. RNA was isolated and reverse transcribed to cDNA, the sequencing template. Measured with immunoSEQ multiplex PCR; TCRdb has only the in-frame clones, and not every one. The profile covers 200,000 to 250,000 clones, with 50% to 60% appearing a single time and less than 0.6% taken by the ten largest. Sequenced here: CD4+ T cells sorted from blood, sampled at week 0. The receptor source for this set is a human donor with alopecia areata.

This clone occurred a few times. The CDR3 here is CASSLASWSSGVYEQFF. Written as DNA, the CDR3 is TGTGCCAGCAGCTTGGCGAGTTGGAGTAGCGGGGTCTATGAGCAGTTCTTC. V usage is TRBV5-6 and J usage is TRBJ2-1, with 8 bases matching TRBD2. The CDR3 consists of 17 residues. V shed 0 bases, J shed 8 bases, and the junction held 13 bases outside the gene matches. Germline values: CDR1 SGHDT, CDR2 YYEEEE.

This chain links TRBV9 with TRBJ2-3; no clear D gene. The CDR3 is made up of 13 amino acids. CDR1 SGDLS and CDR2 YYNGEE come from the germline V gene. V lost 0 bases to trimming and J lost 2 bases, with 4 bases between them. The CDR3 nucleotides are TGTGCCAGCAGCGTAGAGACCACAGATACGCAGTATTTT. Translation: CASSVETTDTQYF.

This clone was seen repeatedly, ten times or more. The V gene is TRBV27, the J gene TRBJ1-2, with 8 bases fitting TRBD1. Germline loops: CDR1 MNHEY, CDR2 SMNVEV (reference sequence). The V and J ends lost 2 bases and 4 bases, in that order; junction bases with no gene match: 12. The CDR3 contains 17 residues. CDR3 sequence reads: CASSLPKRDRGTYGYTF. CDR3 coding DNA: TGTGCCAGCAGTTTACCGAAGCGAGACAGGGGAACCTATGGCTACACCTTC.

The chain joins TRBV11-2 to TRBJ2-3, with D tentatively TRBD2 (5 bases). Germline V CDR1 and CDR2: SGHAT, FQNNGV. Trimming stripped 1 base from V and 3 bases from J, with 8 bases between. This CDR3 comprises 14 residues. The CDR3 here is CASSLGGLTDTQYF. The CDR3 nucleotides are TGTGCCAGCAGCTTAGGAGGGTTAACAGATACGCAGTATTTT.

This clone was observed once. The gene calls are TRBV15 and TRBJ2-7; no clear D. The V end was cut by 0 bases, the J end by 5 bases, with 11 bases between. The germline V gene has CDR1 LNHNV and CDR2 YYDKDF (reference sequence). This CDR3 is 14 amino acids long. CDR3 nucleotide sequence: TGTGCCACCAGCAGAGATAGAGTTGCGCACGAGCAGTACTTC. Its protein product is CATSRDRVAHEQYF.

The CDR3 loop is CASIRSDGYEQYF. CDR3 coding DNA: TGTGCCAGCATACGGAGTGACGGGTACGAGCAGTACTTC. The rearrangement joins TRBV6-1 to TRBJ2-7; D remains unclear. Trimming left V 7 bases short and J 4 bases short, with 14 bases between. Germline CDR1 MNHNS, CDR2 SASEGT. The CDR3 totals 13 residues.

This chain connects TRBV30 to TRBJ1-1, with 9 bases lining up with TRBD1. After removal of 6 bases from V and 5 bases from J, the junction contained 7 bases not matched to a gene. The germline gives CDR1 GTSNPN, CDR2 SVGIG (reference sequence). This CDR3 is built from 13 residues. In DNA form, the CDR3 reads TGTGCCTGCAATACAGGGGGCGTGACTGAAGCTTTCTTT. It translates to CACNTGGVTEAFF.

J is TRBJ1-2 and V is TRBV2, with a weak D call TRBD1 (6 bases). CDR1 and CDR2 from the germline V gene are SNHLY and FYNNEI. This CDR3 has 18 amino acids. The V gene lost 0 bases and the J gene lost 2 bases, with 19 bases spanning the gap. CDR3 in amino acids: CASSEALGIQTGNYGYTF. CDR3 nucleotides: TGTGCCAGCAGTGAAGCGTTAGGGATACAAACAGGGAACTATGGCTACACCTTC. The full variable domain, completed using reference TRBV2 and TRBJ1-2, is EPEVTQTPSHQVTQMGQEVILRCVPISNHLYFYWYRQILGQKVEFLVSFYNNEISEKSEIFDDQFSVERPDGSNFTLKIRSTKLEDSAMYFCASSEALGIQTGNYGYTFGSGTRLTVV.

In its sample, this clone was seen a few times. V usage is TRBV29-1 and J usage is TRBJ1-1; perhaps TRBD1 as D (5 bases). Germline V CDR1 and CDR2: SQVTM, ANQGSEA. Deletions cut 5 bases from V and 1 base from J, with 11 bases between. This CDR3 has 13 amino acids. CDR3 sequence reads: CSVNRHSNTEAFF. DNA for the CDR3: TGCAGCGTTAACAGGCATTCGAACACTGAAGCTTTCTTT.

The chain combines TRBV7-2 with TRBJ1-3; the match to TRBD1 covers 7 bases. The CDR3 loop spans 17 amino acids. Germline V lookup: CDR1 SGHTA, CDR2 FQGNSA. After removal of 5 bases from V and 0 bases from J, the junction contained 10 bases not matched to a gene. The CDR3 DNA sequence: TGTGCCAGCAGCCTAAACGGACAGGCGTTCTCTGGAAACACCATATATTTT. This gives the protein CASSLNGQAFSGNTIYF.

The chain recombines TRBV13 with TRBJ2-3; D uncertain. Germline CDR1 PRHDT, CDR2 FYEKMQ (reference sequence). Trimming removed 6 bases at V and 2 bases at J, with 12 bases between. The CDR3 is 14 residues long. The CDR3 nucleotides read TGTGCCAGCAGATCCGGGCCTAACACAGATACGCAGTATTTT. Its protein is CASRSGPNTDTQYF.

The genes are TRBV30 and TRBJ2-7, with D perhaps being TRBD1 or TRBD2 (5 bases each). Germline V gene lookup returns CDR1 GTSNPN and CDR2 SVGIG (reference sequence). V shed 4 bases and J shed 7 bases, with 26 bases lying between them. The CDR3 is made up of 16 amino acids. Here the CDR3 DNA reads TGTGCCTGGACTAACCTCGGGACCCGAACCTTGGGGGAGCAGTACTTC. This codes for CAWTNLGTRTLGEQYF.

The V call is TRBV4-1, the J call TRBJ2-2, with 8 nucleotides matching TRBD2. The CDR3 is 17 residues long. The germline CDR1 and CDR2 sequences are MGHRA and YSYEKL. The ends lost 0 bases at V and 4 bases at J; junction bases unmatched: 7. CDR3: CASSQDPSGSATGELFF. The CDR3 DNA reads TGCGCCAGCAGCCAAGATCCAAGCGGGAGCGCCACCGGGGAGCTGTTTTTT.

The CDR3: CASSQDLRTLETQYF. In nucleotides, the CDR3 is TGTGCCAGCAGCCAAGATTTGAGGACTTTAGAGACCCAGTACTTC. The chain employs TRBV14 and TRBJ2-5; D might be TRBD2 (5 bases). The CDR3 contains 15 residues. Trimming took 0 bases from V and 4 from J, leaving 12 bases between them. CDR1 and CDR2 (germline): SGHDN, FVKESK.

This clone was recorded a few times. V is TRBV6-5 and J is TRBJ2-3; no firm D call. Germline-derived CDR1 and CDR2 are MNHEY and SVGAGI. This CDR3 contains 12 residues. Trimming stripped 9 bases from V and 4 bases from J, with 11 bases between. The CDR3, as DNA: TGTGCCAGTCCCTCTGTTCCAGATACGCAGTATTTT. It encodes CASPSVPDTQYF.

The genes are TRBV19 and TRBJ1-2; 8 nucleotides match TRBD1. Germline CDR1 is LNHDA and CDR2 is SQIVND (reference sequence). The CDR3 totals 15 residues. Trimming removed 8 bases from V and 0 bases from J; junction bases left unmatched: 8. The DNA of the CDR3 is TGTGCCAGTGCCGACAGGGGATCAGCTAACTATGGCTACACCTTC. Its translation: CASADRGSANYGYTF.

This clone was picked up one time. CDR3 amino acids: CASRAQSESPLHF. The CDR3 nucleotides read TGTGCCAGCAGGGCACAATCCGAGTCACCCCTCCACTTT. This rearrangement joins TRBV6-1 to TRBJ1-6; no definite D call. Looked up from germline, CDR1 is MNHNS and CDR2 is SASEGT. V was clipped by 6 bases and J by 10 bases, with 13 bases between them. This CDR3 spans 13 amino acids.

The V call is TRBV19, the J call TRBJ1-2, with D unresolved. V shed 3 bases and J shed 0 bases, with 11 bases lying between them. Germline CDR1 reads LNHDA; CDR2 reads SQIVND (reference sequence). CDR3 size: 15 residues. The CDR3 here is CASSIGRKANYGYTF. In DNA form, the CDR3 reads TGTGCCAGTAGTATTGGCAGGAAAGCTAACTATGGCTACACCTTC.

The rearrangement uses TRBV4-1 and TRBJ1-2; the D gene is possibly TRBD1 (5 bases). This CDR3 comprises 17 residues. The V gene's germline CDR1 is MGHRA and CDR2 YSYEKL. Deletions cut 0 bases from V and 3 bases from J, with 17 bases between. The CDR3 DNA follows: TGCGCCAGCAGCCAAGATAAGGGCAGGGCAAGCGACTATGGCTACACCTTC. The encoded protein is CASSQDKGRASDYGYTF.

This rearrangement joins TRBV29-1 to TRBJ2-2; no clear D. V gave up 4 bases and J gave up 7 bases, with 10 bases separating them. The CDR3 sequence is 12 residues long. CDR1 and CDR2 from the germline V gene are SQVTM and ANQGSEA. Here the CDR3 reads CSVGEWVGELFF. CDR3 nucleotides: TGCAGCGTTGGCGAGTGGGTCGGGGAGCTGTTTTTT.

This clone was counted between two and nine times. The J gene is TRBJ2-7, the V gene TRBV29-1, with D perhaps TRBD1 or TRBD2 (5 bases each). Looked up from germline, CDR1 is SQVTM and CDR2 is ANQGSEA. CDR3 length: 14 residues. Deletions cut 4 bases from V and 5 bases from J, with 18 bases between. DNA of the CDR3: TGCAGCGTTGTTGGGGGTTCAGGTCCAAACGAGCAGTACTTC. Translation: CSVVGGSGPNEQYF.

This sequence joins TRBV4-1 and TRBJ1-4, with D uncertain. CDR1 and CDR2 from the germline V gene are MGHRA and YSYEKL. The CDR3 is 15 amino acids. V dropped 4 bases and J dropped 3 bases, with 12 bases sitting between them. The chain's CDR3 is CASSPSGQANEKLFF. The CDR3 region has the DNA TGCGCCAGCAGCCCAAGCGGGCAGGCTAATGAAAAACTGTTTTTT.

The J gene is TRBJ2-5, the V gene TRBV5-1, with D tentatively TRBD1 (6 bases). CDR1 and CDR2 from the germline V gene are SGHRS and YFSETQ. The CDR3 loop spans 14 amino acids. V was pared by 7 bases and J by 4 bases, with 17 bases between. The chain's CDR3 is CASATRARGETQYF. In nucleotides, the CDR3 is TGCGCCAGCGCCACCCGAGCCAGGGGAGAGACCCAGTACTTC. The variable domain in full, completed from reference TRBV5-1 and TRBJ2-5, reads KAGVTQTPRYLIKTRGQQVTLSCSPISGHRSVSWYQQTPGQGLQFLFEYFSETQRNKGNFPGRFSGRQFSNSRSEMNVSTLELGDSALYLCASATRARGETQYFGPGTRLLVL.

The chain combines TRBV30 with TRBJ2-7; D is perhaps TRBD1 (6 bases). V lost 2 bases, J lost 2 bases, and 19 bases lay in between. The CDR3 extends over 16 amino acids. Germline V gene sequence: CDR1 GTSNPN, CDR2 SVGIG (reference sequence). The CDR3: CAWSKPQGQLTYEQYF. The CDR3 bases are TGTGCCTGGAGTAAACCTCAGGGGCAGTTAACCTACGAGCAGTACTTC.